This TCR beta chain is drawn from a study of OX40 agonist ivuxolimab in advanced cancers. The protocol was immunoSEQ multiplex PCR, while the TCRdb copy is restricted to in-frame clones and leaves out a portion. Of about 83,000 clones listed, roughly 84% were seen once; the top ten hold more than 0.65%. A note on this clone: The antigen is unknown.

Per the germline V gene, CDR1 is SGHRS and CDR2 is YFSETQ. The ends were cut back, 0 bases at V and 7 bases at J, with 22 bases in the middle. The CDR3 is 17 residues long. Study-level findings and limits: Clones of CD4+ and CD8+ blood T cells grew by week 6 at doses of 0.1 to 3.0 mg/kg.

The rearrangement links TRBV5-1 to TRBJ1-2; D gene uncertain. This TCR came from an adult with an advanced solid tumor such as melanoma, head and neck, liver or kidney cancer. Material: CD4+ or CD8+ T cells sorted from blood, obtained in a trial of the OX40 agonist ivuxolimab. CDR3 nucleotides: TGCGCCAGCAGCTTGGAAGGCGCCACGTCCTTTGTAACTGGCTACACCTTC. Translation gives CASSLEGATSFVTGYTF.